The T cell receptor beta chain under discussion was sequenced for a study of blood T cell repertoires in COVID-19. Method: immunoSEQ multiplex PCR; TCRdb's copy keeps in-frame clones and lacks some. The table has about 180,000 clones, 84% seen once; the top ten hold around 7%. The ends lost 4 bases at V and 2 bases at J; junction bases unmatched: 4. CDR1 is WSHSY, CDR2 SAAADI, per germline. This CDR3 is built from 15 residues. This sequence joins TRBV10-2 and TRBJ2-3, with 9 bases matching TRBD2. The TCR sequence derives from a human donor in a cohort sampled during active COVID-19. The sequencing sample was made of peripheral blood. This chain's CDR3 is CASSGASGATDTQYF. The CDR3 coding sequence is TGCGCCAGCAGTGGGGCTAGCGGGGCCACAGATACGCAGTATTTT.